One and the same sample provided the 22 T cell receptor beta chains below, sequenced in a study of molecular identifiers for immune sequencing clone quantification. TCRdb reprocessed the PCR reads with MiXCR, giving one entry per CDR3 protein. The sample includes 250,000 to 400,000 distinct CDR3 sequences, 20% to 25% of them seen just once. The sequenced material came from naive CD8+ T cells from blood, with Jurkat cell RNA spiked in. This sample's subset: FACS-sorted CD8+CD4-CCR7+CD45RA+ naive T cells. Source of these receptors: a human donor in good health. Some libraries in this study had Jurkat cell RNA spiked in.

This clonotype was detected ten times or more. The genes are TRBV11-2 and TRBJ2-3; D is possibly TRBD1 (7 bases). The length of the CDR3 is 17 residues. Trimming shortened V by 2 bases and J by 11 bases, and 26 bases separated the two germline ends. Germline loops: CDR1 SGHAT, CDR2 FQNNGV. The CDR3 protein is CASSLYVTDREVWKQYF. CDR3 sequence (DNA): TGTGCCAGCAGCTTATACGTTACAGACAGGGAGGTGTGGAAGCAGTATTTT.

There are many counts of this clonotype. V and J are TRBV12-3 or TRBV12-4 and TRBJ1-4; TRBD1 matches 9 bases. V dropped 4 bases and J dropped 8; count of bases not matched to a gene: 8. The CDR3 consists of 15 residues. The CDR3 sequence is CASSSTGGLNEKLFF. The DNA of the CDR3 is TGTGCCAGCAGTTCGACAGGGGGGTTAAACGAAAAACTGTTTTTT.

This clonotype was seen many times. The V and J genes are TRBV9 and TRBJ1-1; the D gene is possibly TRBD1 (6 bases). Trimming pared 4 bases from V and 7 bases from J, leaving 20 bases between. Germline CDR1 and CDR2: SGDLS and YYNGEE. The CDR3 runs 15 residues. In nucleotides, the CDR3 is TGTGCCAGCAGCCCAAGCGTAGGTCAGGGGATTGAAGCTTTCTTT. Protein sequence: CASSPSVGQGIEAFF.

This clonotype was observed at least ten times. The chain links TRBV7-2 to TRBJ2-1; 10 positions match TRBD2. The J segment lost 6 bases and the V segment lost 0 bases, leaving 5 bases of the junction unmatched. The CDR3 sequence is 16 residues long. Germline V gene data show CDR1 as SGHTA and CDR2 as FQGNSA. CDR3: CASSLAPSGSPNEQFF. DNA of the CDR3: TGTGCCAGCAGCTTAGCCCCTAGCGGGAGCCCCAATGAGCAGTTCTTC.

This clonotype has only a few counts. This chain uses TRBV2 with TRBJ1-3; D is unclear. The CDR3 has 15 residues. The germline CDR1 and CDR2 sequences are SNHLY and FYNNEI. Trimming pared 8 bases from V and 0 bases from J, leaving 14 bases between. CDR3 loop: CASSTGVSSGNTIYF. In DNA, the CDR3 is TGTGCCAGCTCCACCGGGGTTAGCTCTGGAAACACCATATATTTT.

This clonotype was counted ten times or more. The chain is built from TRBV6-5 and TRBJ2-7, with a tentative D call TRBD1 (6 bases). The CDR3 sequence is 14 residues long. V gave up 5 bases and J gave up 6 bases, with 17 bases separating them. Germline V gene sequence: CDR1 MNHEY, CDR2 SVGAGI. In DNA, the CDR3 is TGTGCCAGCAGTAACCGGGACACCCCCCGCGAGCAGTACTTC. This encodes CASSNRDTPREQYF.

V gene TRBV29-1 combines with J gene TRBJ2-7, with 9 bases fitting TRBD2. This CDR3 spans 15 amino acids. CDR1 and CDR2 (germline): SQVTM, ANQGSEA. The junction had 12 bases not matched to a gene; V was cut back by 3 bases and J by 6 bases. This CDR3 reads CSVEESGRITGEQYF. DNA for the CDR3: TGCAGCGTTGAGGAAAGCGGGAGGATCACCGGCGAGCAGTACTTC.

This clonotype was seen ten or more times. The V and J genes are TRBV13 and TRBJ2-3, with D possibly TRBD1 on 6 matching bases. CDR3 length: 15 amino acids. The V end lost 6 bases, the J end lost 0 bases, and 13 bases lay between the germline ends. Germline V gene sequence: CDR1 PRHDT, CDR2 FYEKMQ (reference sequence). CDR3 in amino acids: CASRNRQASTDTQYF. For the CDR3, the DNA is TGTGCCAGCAGAAACCGACAGGCAAGCACAGATACGCAGTATTTT. The variable domain in full, with the rest retrieved from reference TRBV13 and TRBJ2-3, is AAGVIQSPRHLIKEKRETATLKCYPIPRHDTVYWYQQGPGQDPQFLISFYEKMQSDKGSIPDRFSAQQFSDYHSELNMSSLELGDSALYFCASRNRQASTDTQYFGPGTRLTVL.

This clonotype was detected many times. This sequence joins TRBV5-3 and TRBJ2-7; D ambiguous. TRBV5-3 is reported as an ORF; its role is uncertain. The CDR3 runs to 15 residues. Between the trimmed V and J ends, which lost 8 bases and 2 bases, there was a span of 20 bases. The CDR3 nucleotides are TGTGCCAGCAGCCACCCGGGTTGGGAAGCCTACGAGCAGTACTTC. This gives the protein CASSHPGWEAYEQYF.

This clonotype was detected many times. CDR3 bases: TGTGCCACCAGCGGAGTTTACGGCACAGATACGCAGTATTTT. It translates to CATSGVYGTDTQYF. This rearrangement joins TRBV15 to TRBJ2-3; no clear D gene. V dropped 5 bases and J dropped 1 base, with 10 bases sitting between them. The CDR3 loop spans 14 amino acids. Germline V gene data show CDR1 as LNHNV and CDR2 as YYDKDF (reference sequence). The entire variable domain, with the rest obtained from reference TRBV15 and TRBJ2-3, is as follows: DAMVIQNPRYQVTQFGKPVTLSCSQTLNHNVMYWYQQKSSQAPKLLFHYYDKDFNNEADTPDNFQSRRPNTSFCFLDIRSPGLGDTAMYLCATSGVYGTDTQYFGPGTRLTVL.

At least ten counts were recorded for this clonotype. The chain links TRBV7-9 to TRBJ2-1; TRBD2 matches at 10 bases. V dropped 1 base and J dropped 9; count of bases not matched to a gene: 9. The CDR3 contains 16 residues. CDR1 and CDR2 from the germline V gene are SEHNR and FQNEAQ (reference sequence). DNA for the CDR3: TGTGCCAGCAGCTTAGGTTTATCTAGCGGGAGACTTGAGCAGTTCTTC. Translating it yields CASSLGLSSGRLEQFF.

J is TRBJ2-7 and V is TRBV27; D unclear. Trimming pared 1 base from V and 2 bases from J, leaving 9 bases between. The CDR3 spans 14 residues. CDR1 is MNHEY, CDR2 SMNVEV, per germline (reference sequence). CDR3 sequence: CASSLYGPAYEQYF. The DNA of the CDR3 is TGTGCCAGCAGTTTATATGGGCCCGCCTACGAGCAGTACTTC.

Regarding this clonotype: Given a much more abundant clone one base away, this may be a read error. V and J are TRBV2 and TRBJ2-7; 11 nucleotides match TRBD2. CDR1 and CDR2 (germline): SNHLY, FYNNEI. V was pared by 6 bases and J by 9 bases, with 16 bases of the junction left unmatched. The CDR3 loop spans 16 amino acids. The CDR3 nucleotides are TGTGCCAGCAGCGATGCAGGGACTAGCGGACGCCGGGGGCAGTACTTC. It encodes CASSDAGTSGRRGQYF.

In this sample, this clonotype turned up many times. The genes are TRBV12-3 or TRBV12-4 and TRBJ1-2; D remains ambiguous. This CDR3 spans 13 amino acids. Trimming stripped 6 bases from V and 4 bases from J, with 12 bases between. Here the CDR3 reads CASSPGRVYGYTF. The CDR3 DNA reads TGTGCCAGCAGCCCGGGTCGAGTCTATGGCTACACCTTC.

This clonotype has ten or more counts. The J gene is TRBJ2-5, the V gene TRBV4-3; 8 nucleotides line up with TRBD2. The length of the CDR3 is 15 residues. V was pared by 4 bases and J by 2 bases, with 6 bases of the junction left unmatched. Germline CDR1 and CDR2: LGHNA and YSLEER. CDR3 nucleotides: TGCGCCAGCAGCCCCGGGACTAGTTATCAAGAGACCCAGTACTTC. It yields the protein CASSPGTSYQETQYF.

The chain's CDR3 is CASSLFLGAASNEKLFF. The DNA for the CDR3 is TGTGCCAGCAGCTTATTCCTCGGGGCCGCCTCTAATGAAAAACTGTTTTTT. The rearrangement joins TRBV7-9 to TRBJ1-4; tentative D call: TRBD1 (5 bases). The V end lost 2 bases, the J end lost 3 bases, and 16 bases lay between the germline ends. The CDR3 runs to 17 residues. Germline CDR1 and CDR2: SEHNR and FQNEAQ (reference sequence).

This clonotype occurred a few times. A much larger clone is a single base away; this may be a read error. The V and J genes are TRBV6-2 or TRBV6-3 and TRBJ2-7; D gene unclear. Germline values: CDR1 MNHEY, CDR2 SVGEGT. Trimming cost V 0 bases and J 7 bases, with 7 bases left between them. The CDR3 has 12 residues. The CDR3 spells CASSYSAEEQYF. CDR3 coding DNA: TGTGCCAGCAGTTACTCTGCCGAAGAGCAGTACTTC.

This clonotype showed up just a few times. V is TRBV11-2 and J is TRBJ2-7, with TRBD1 matching 7 bases. V lost 5 bases and J lost 5; bases outside the gene matches: 15. The CDR3 extends over 16 amino acids. CDR1 and CDR2 (germline): SGHAT, FQNNGV. The CDR3 nucleotides are TGTGCCAGCAGCCAACCAACTGGAGACAGGGCCCACGAGCAGTACTTC. Translation gives CASSQPTGDRAHEQYF.

This clonotype came up many times. This chain links TRBV7-8 with TRBJ1-4; D may be TRBD1 (6 bases). CDR3 size: 13 residues. Trimming took 6 bases from V and 5 from J, leaving 10 bases between them. Per the germline V gene, CDR1 is SGHVS and CDR2 is FQNEAQ. Written as DNA, the CDR3 is TGTGCCAGCAGTCACAGGGTAAATGAAAAACTGTTTTTT. It translates to CASSHRVNEKLFF.

V and J are TRBV4-2 and TRBJ2-1; 7 bases fit TRBD2. The CDR3 covers 17 residues. The junction had 14 bases not matched to a gene; V was cut back by 2 bases and J by 7 bases. Germline CDR1 reads LGHNA; CDR2 reads YNFKEQ. The CDR3 nucleotides read TGTGCCAGCAGCCAACTGAATGCCGGGACTACATATAATGAGCAGTTCTTC. Protein sequence: CASSQLNAGTTYNEQFF.

This clonotype was picked up one time. A clone one base away is much larger, so this may be a read error. V and J are TRBV7-9 and TRBJ2-7, with D possibly matching TRBD2 (5 bases). The germline V gene encodes CDR1 SEHNR and CDR2 FQNEAQ (reference sequence). V dropped 5 bases and J dropped 0 bases, with 14 bases sitting between them. The CDR3 totals 15 residues. Here the CDR3 DNA reads TGTGCCAGCAGCGGAGACCGCGAGGGCTCCTACGAGCAGTACTTC. Translated: CASSGDREGSYEQYF.

Notes on this clonotype: Lacking the conserved final phenylalanine or tryptophan, this CDR3 likely reflects a read error. The V call is TRBV10-1, the J call TRBJ2-3; the D is unclear. This CDR3 region has 12 residues. In germline, CDR1 is WNHNN, CDR2 SYGVQD (reference sequence). With 2 bases removed from V and 2 bases from J, the gap between germline ends came to 2 bases. CDR3 nucleotides: TGCGCCAGCAGTGAGGACACAGATACGCAGTATCTT. Protein: CASSEDTDTQYL.